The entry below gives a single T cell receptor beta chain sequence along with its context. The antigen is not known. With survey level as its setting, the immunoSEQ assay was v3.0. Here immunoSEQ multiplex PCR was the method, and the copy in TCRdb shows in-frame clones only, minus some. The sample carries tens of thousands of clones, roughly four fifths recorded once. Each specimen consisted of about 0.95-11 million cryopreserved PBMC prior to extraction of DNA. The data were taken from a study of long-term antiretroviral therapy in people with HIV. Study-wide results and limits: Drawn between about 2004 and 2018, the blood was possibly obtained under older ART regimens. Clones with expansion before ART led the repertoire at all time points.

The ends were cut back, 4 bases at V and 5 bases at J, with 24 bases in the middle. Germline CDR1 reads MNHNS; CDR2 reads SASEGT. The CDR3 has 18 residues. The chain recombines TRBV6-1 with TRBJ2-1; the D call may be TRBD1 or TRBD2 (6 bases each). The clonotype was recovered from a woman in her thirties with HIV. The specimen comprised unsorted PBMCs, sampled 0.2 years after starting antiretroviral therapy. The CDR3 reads CASSVTGYSGRLDNEQFF. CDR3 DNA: TGTGCCAGCAGTGTAACAGGGTACAGTGGGAGGTTGGACAATGAGCAGTTCTTC.